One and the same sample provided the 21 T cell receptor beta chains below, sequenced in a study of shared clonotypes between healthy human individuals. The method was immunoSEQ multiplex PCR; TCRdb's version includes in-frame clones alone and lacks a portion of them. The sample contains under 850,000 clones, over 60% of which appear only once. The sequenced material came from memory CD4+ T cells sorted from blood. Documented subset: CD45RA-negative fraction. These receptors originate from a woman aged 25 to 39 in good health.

The CDR3 DNA reads as TGTGCCAGCAGTTACGGGGGAGTTGGAAACACCATATATTTT. Its translation is CASSYGGVGNTIYF. The chain joins TRBV6-5 to TRBJ1-3; tentatively, D is TRBD1 (5 bases). V was pared by 2 bases and J by 3 bases, with 8 bases between. Germline V gene data show CDR1 as MNHEY and CDR2 as SVGAGI. The CDR3 is 14 residues long.

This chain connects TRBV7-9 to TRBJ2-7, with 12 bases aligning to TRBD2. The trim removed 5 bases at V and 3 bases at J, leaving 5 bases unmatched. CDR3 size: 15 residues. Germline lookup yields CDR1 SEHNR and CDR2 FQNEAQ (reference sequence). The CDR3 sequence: CASSPPGLAGYEQYF. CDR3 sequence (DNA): TGTGCCAGCAGCCCCCCGGGACTAGCGGGCTACGAGCAGTACTTC. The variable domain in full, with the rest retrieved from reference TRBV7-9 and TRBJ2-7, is DTGVSQNPRHKITKRGQNVTFRCDPISEHNRLYWYRQTLGQGPEFLTYFQNEAQLEKSRLLSDRFSAERPKGSFSTLEIQRTEQGDSAMYLCASSPPGLAGYEQYFGPGTRLTVT.

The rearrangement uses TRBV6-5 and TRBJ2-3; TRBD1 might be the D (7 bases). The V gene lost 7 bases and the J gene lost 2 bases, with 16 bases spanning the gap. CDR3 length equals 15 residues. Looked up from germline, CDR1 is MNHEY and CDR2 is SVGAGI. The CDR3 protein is CASTYAGQPTDTQYF. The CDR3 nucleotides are TGTGCCAGCACCTACGCGGGACAGCCCACAGATACGCAGTATTTT.

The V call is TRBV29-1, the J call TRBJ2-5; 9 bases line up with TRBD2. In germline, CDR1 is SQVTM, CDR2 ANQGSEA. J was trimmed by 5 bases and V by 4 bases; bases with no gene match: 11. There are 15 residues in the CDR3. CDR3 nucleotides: TGCAGCGTTGGGACACTAGCGGGCAAATTTGAGACCCAGTACTTC. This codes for CSVGTLAGKFETQYF.

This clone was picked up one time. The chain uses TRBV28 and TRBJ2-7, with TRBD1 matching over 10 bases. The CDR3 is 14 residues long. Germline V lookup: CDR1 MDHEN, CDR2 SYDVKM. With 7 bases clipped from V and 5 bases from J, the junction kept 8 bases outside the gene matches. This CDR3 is CASTWLTGGDEQYF. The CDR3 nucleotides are TGTGCCAGCACCTGGCTGACAGGGGGCGACGAGCAGTACTTC.

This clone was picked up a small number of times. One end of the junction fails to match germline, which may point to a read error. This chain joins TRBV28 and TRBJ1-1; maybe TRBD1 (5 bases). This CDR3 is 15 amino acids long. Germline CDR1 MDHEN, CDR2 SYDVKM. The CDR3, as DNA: TGTGCCAGCACTTTACCGGGACCCTTAAACACTGAAGCTTTCTTT. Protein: CASTLPGPLNTEAFF.

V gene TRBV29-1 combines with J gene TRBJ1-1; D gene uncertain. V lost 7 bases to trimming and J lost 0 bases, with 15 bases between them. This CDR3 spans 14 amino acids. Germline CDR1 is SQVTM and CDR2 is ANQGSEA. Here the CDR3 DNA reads TGCAGCGCCAGCACCACGGGGATGAACACTGAAGCTTTCTTT. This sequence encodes CSASTTGMNTEAFF.

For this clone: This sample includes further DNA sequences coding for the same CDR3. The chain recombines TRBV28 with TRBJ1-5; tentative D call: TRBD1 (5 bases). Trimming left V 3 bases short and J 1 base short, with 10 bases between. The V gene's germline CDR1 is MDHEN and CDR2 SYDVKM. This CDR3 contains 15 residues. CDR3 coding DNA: TGTGCCAGCAGTTTGCCAGGGTCGAGCAATCAGCCCCAGCATTTT. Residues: CASSLPGSSNQPQHF.

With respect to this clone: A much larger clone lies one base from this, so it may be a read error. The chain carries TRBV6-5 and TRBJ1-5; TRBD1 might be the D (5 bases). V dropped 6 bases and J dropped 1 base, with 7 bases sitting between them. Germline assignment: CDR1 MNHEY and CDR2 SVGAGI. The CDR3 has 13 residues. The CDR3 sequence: CASRRDSNQPQHF. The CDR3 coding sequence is TGTGCCAGCAGGCGGGACAGCAATCAGCCCCAGCATTTT.

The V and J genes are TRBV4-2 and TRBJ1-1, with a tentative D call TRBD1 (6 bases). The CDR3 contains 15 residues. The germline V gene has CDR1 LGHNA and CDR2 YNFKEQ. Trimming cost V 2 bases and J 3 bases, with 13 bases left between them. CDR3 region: CASSQPTGRDTEAFF. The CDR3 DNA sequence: TGTGCCAGCAGCCAACCTACAGGGAGGGACACTGAAGCTTTCTTT.

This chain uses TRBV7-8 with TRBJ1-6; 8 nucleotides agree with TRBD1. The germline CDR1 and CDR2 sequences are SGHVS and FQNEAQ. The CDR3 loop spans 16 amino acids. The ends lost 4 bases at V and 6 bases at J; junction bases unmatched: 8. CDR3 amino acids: CASSSLQGAFNSPLHF. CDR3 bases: TGTGCCAGCAGCTCGCTCCAGGGGGCGTTTAATTCACCCCTCCACTTT.

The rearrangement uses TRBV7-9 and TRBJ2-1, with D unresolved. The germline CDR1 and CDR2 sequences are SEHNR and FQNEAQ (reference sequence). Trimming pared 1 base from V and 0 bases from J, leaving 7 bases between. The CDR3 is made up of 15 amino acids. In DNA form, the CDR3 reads TGTGCCAGCAGCTTAGGCGGCGGCTCCTACAATGAGCAGTTCTTC. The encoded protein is CASSLGGGSYNEQFF.

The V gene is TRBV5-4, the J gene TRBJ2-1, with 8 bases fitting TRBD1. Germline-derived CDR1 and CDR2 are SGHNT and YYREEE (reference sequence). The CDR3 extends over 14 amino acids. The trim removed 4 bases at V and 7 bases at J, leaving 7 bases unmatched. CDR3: CASSVDRGWNEQFF. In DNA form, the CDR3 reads TGTGCCAGCAGCGTTGACAGGGGTTGGAATGAGCAGTTCTTC.

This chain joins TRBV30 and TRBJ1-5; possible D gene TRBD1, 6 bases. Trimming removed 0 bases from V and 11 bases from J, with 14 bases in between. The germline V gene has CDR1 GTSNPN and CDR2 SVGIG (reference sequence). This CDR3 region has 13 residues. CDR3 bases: TGTGCCTGGAGTGTACAGGGCTTCTCGACCCAGCATTTT. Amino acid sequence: CAWSVQGFSTQHF.

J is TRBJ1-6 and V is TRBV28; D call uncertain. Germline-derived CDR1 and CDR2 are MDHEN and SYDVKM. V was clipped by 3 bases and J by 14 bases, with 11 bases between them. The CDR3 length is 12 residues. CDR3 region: CASSLNTLSLHF. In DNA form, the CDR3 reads TGTGCCAGCAGTTTGAACACGCTATCCCTCCACTTT.

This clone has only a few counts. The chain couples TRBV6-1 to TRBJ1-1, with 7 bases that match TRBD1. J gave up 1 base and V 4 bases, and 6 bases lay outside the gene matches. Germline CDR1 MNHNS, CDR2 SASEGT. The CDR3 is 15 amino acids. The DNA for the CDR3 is TGTGCCAGCAGTGCGGGACAGAGGAGGAACACTGAAGCTTTCTTT. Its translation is CASSAGQRRNTEAFF.

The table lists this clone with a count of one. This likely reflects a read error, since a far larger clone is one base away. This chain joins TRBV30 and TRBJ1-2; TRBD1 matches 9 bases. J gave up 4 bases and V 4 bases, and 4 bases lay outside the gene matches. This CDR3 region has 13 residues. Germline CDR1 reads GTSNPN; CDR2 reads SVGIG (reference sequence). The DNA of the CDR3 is TGTGCCTGGACGAAGACAGGGGGCTATGGCTACACCTTC. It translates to CAWTKTGGYGYTF.

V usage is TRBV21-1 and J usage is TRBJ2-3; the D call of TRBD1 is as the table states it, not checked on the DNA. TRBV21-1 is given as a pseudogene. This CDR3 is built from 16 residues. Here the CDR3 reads CASSKEGGRATDTQYF. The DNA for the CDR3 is TGTGCCAGCAGCAAAGAAGGGGGCAGGGCCACAGATACGCAGTATTTT.

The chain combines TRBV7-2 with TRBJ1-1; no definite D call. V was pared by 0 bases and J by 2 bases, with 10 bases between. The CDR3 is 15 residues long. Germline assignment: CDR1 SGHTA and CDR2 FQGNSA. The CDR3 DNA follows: TGTGCCAGCAGCTTAGCGCCCGGGGTCAACACTGAAGCTTTCTTT. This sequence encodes CASSLAPGVNTEAFF. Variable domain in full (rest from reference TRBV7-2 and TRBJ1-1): GAGVSQSPSNKVTEKGKDVELRCDPISGHTALYWYRQSLGQGLEFLIYFQGNSAPDKSGLPSDRFSAERTGGSVSTLTIQRTQQEDSAVYLCASSLAPGVNTEAFFGQGTRLTVV.

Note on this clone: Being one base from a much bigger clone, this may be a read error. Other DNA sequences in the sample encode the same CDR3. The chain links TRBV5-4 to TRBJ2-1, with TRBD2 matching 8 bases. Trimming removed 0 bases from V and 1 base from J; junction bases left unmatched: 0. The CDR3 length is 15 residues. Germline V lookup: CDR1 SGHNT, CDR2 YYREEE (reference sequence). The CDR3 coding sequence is TGTGCCAGCAGCTTGGCTAGCGGGTCCTACAATGAGCAGTTCTTC. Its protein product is CASSLASGSYNEQFF.

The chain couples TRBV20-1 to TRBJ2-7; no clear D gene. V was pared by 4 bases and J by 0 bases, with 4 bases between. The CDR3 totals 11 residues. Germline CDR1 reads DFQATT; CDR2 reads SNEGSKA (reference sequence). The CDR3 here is CSATVSYEQYF. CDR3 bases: TGCAGTGCTACAGTCTCCTACGAGCAGTACTTC.